This T cell receptor beta chain is from a study of shared clonotypes between healthy human individuals. Background on the study: Serving as donors were a couple of women and a few men, whose ages spanned 18 to 49.

CD45RO-negative cells were positively selected for CCR7, leaving out terminally differentiated effector memory CD45RA+ cells. Those who donated, Caucasian adults without exception, all lived in Nashville, Tennessee. Some clones are missing from TCRdb's copy, which holds only in-frame ones; the method was immunoSEQ multiplex PCR. Here the sample spans 750,000 to 1,000,000 clones, more than 85% being singletons. The source is a man aged 25 to 40 in good health. Sequences were obtained from naive CD8+ T cells sorted from blood.

CDR3 sequence (DNA): TGTGCCAGCAGCTTAGGGCGGTACCAGAACACTGAAGCTTTCTTT. As protein: CASSLGRYQNTEAFF. The chain is built from TRBV7-2 and TRBJ1-1; D gene unclear. This CDR3 spans 15 amino acids. The germline V and J ends were trimmed by 1 base and 1 base, with 10 bases remaining between them. Germline values: CDR1 SGHTA, CDR2 FQGNSA.